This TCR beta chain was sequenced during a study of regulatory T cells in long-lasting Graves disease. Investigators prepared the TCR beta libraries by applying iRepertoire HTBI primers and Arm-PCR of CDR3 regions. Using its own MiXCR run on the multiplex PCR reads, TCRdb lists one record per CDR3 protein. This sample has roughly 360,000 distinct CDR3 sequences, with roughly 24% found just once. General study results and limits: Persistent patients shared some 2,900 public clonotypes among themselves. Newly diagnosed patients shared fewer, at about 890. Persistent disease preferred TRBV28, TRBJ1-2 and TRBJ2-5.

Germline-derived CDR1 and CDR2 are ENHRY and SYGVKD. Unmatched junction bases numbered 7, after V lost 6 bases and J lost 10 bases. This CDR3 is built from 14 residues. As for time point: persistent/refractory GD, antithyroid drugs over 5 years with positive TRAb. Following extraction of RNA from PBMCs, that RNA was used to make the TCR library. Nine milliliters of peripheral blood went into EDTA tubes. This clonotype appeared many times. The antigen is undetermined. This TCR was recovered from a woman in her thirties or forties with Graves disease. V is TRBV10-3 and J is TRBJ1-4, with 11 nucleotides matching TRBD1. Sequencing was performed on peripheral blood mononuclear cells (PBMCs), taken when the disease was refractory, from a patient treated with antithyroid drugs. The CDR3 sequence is CAISAPGQGGKLFF. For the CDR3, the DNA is TGTGCCATCAGCGCTCCGGGACAGGGGGGAAAACTGTTTTTT.